This T cell receptor (beta chain) comes out of a study of cytomegalovirus exposure and HLA in healthy donors. CDR1 GTSNPN and CDR2 SVGIG come from the germline V gene (reference sequence). Trimming removed 3 bases at V and 1 base at J, with 14 bases between. The CDR3 consists of 15 residues. PCR amplification relied on 60 Vbeta primers (plus 13 Jbeta primers). This table comes from immunoSEQ multiplex PCR, and its TCRdb copy is limited to in-frame clones, with some not included. The table includes fewer than 100,000 clones, 80% detected once. The chain has TRBV30 and TRBJ2-3, with D maybe TRBD2 (5 bases). Sequencing was done on a sample of PBMCs. The clonotype originates from a male donor in good health and CMV-seronegative. This CDR3 is CAWSTMAGRTDTQYF. Here the CDR3 DNA reads TGTGCCTGGAGCACCATGGCGGGCCGCACAGATACGCAGTATTTT.